What follows is one T cell receptor beta chain and its context. These data belong to a study of kidney transplant recipient with SARS-CoV-2 infection. V was shortened by 8 bases and J by 7 bases, with 33 bases between the two germline ends. This CDR3 comprises 19 residues. The germline CDR1 and CDR2 sequences are MNHEY and SVGAGI. MiXCR, applied by TCRdb to the reads, yields one record per CDR3 protein. There are under 300,000 distinct CDR3 sequences in the sample; roughly 26% occur only once, and roughly 7.3% lies in the top ten. Sequenced here: a blood sample, sampled at baseline and around day 120 from a kidney transplant recipient. The clonotype was recovered from a male patient aged 25 to 39 who had COVID-19 and was a kidney transplant recipient. T cells may partly derive from the graft donor. The chain is built from TRBV6-5 and TRBJ2-1; tentative D call: TRBD2 (5 bases). CDR3 nucleotide sequence: TGTGCCAGCTACCCCACCATCGGGGTACGGTCCTCCTCCCCGAATGAGCAGTTCTTC. Protein sequence: CASYPTIGVRSSSPNEQFF.